Below, 8 T cell receptor beta chains from the same sample are listed, as sequenced in a study of CD8 T cells in ankylosing spondylitis. TCRdb passed the 5' RACE reads through MiXCR, listing each CDR3 protein once. The data hold fewer than 200,000 distinct CDR3 sequences, with about 18% observed a single time. Sequences were obtained from blood, either unsorted or a sorted T cell fraction (not recorded which). All receptors derive from a male donor aged 10-29 years with ankylosing spondylitis or in good health (not recorded which).

This clonotype was seen just once. CDR3 DNA: TGCAGTGCTTTGAACACTGAAGCTTTCTTT. Translation: CSALNTEAFF. The V gene is TRBV20-1, the J gene TRBJ1-1; D unresolved. The ends were cut back, 5 bases at V and 0 bases at J, with 1 base in the middle. This CDR3 region has 10 residues. Germline values: CDR1 DFQATT, CDR2 SNEGSKA (reference sequence).

The table lists this clonotype with many counts. The genes are TRBV10-2 and TRBJ2-7; 11 bases agree with TRBD2. The germline V gene encodes CDR1 WSHSY and CDR2 SAAADI. The CDR3 is made up of 15 amino acids. The trim removed 6 bases at V and 4 bases at J, leaving 8 bases unmatched. In DNA, the CDR3 is TGCGCCAGCAGACTCGGGACTAGCGGACCATACGAGCAGTACGTC. Its protein is CASRLGTSGPYEQYV.

In its sample, this clonotype was seen many times. The chain employs TRBV20-1 and TRBJ1-1, with unresolved D. V was pared by 0 bases and J by 0 bases, with 5 bases between. The CDR3 totals 13 residues. The germline CDR1 and CDR2 sequences are DFQATT and SNEGSKA (reference sequence). The CDR3 is CSARDLVNTEAFF. Here the CDR3 DNA reads TGCAGTGCTAGAGATTTAGTGAACACTGAAGCTTTCTTT.

The rearrangement joins TRBV5-1 to TRBJ2-6, with D unclear. The ends were cut back, 4 bases at V and 1 base at J, with 18 bases in the middle. Germline V gene data show CDR1 as SGHRS and CDR2 as YFSETQ. The CDR3 runs to 18 residues. The CDR3 nucleotides are TGCGCCAGCAGCCGTGAGTGGACGCAGAAATCTGGGGCCAACGTCCTGACTTTC. This gives the protein CASSREWTQKSGANVLTF.

The chain carries TRBV29-1 and TRBJ2-1, with 9 bases aligning to TRBD2. The CDR3 length is 13 residues. The trim removed 5 bases at V and 7 bases at J, leaving 6 bases unmatched. In germline, CDR1 is SQVTM, CDR2 ANQGSEA. The CDR3 nucleotides read TGCAGCGTTTACCCTAGCGGGATGAATGAGCAGTTCTTC. As protein: CSVYPSGMNEQFF.

V is TRBV20-1 and J is TRBJ2-1, with D uncertain. The length of the CDR3 is 17 residues. V dropped 0 bases and J dropped 3 bases, with 18 bases sitting between them. Germline CDR1 reads DFQATT; CDR2 reads SNEGSKA (reference sequence). As DNA, the CDR3 is TGCAGTGCTAGAGAAATCAGTAGTGGATCCTTCTACAATGAGCAGTTCTTC. This translates into CSAREISSGSFYNEQFF.

J is TRBJ2-7 and V is TRBV21-1; the D segment call TRBD1 is taken from the table without a DNA check. TRBV21-1 counts as a pseudogene. This CDR3 is 14 amino acids long. The CDR3: CASSGRTVRHEQYV. The CDR3 DNA is TGTGCCAGCAGCGGTCGGACAGTCAGGCACGAGCAGTACGTC.

Ten or more counts support this clonotype. This rearrangement joins TRBV7-2 to TRBJ1-4; a weak D match, TRBD1 (6 bases). Trimming left V 5 bases short and J 2 bases short, with 15 bases between. This CDR3 contains 16 residues. Germline assignment: CDR1 SGHTA and CDR2 FQGNSA. The CDR3 loop reads CASSVNRVRTNEKLFF. As DNA, the CDR3 is TGTGCCAGCAGCGTCAACAGGGTCCGCACTAATGAAAAACTGTTTTTT. Full variable domain (missing parts from reference TRBV7-2 and TRBJ1-4): GAGVSQSPSNKVTEKGKDVELRCDPISGHTALYWYRQSLGQGLEFLIYFQGNSAPDKSGLPSDRFSAERTGGSVSTLTIQRTQQEDSAVYLCASSVNRVRTNEKLFFGSGTQLSVL.